One and the same sample provided the 9 T cell receptor beta chains below, sequenced in a study of radiation and T cells in renal cell carcinoma. The time point is: blood 4 weeks post-SBRT, at nephrectomy. Sample treatment: 15 Gy SBRT to primary tumor, nephrectomy 4 weeks later. Profiled with immunoSEQ multiplex PCR; TCRdb holds only in-frame clones, not every one. The table records tens of thousands of clones, over 70% of them present only once. Source: blood, taken from a patient whose treatment included radiotherapy and nephrectomy. These receptors were obtained from a man aged 55-75 years with renal cell carcinoma.

V usage is TRBV15 and J usage is TRBJ2-1; TRBD2 matches at 12 bases. Germline loops: CDR1 LNHNV, CDR2 YYDKDF (reference sequence). The CDR3 length is 15 residues. J gave up 7 bases and V 1 base, and 2 bases lay outside the gene matches. CDR3 loop: CATSRASGRANEQFF. For the CDR3, the DNA is TGTGCCACCAGCAGAGCTAGCGGGAGGGCAAATGAGCAGTTCTTC.

This clone was observed once. This chain joins TRBV5-1 and TRBJ2-7; TRBD1 aligns across 7 bases. Germline CDR1 and CDR2: SGHRS and YFSETQ. The ends lost 5 bases at V and 2 bases at J; junction bases unmatched: 10. The CDR3 loop spans 15 amino acids. CDR3 sequence reads: CASSLTGQDTYEQYF. Written as DNA, the CDR3 is TGCGCCAGCAGTTTGACCGGACAGGACACCTACGAGCAGTACTTC.

The chain carries TRBV7-8 and TRBJ1-6; D may be TRBD1 (5 bases). The germline V gene encodes CDR1 SGHVS and CDR2 FQNEAQ. The CDR3 has 16 residues. Trimming took off 1 base at V and 10 bases at J, with 17 bases between the two ends. The CDR3 DNA follows: TGTGCCAGCAGCTTAGTTAGCGGGGGTAGTAGCTCACCCCTCCACTTT. Translating gives CASSLVSGGSSSPLHF.

This chain connects TRBV14 to TRBJ2-2; D might be TRBD1 or TRBD2, each matching 5 bases. The CDR3 loop spans 17 amino acids. Germline CDR1 reads SGHDN; CDR2 reads FVKESK. V was shortened by 1 base and J by 0 bases, with 12 bases between the two germline ends. The CDR3 sequence: CASSQAPGRPNTGELFF. The CDR3 DNA follows: TGTGCCAGCAGCCAAGCACCGGGACGGCCGAACACCGGGGAGCTGTTTTTT.

The chain is built from TRBV10-3 and TRBJ1-3, with D possibly being TRBD1 (6 bases). CDR3 length: 13 residues. Germline CDR1 ENHRY, CDR2 SYGVKD. The V end lost 9 bases, the J end lost 0 bases, and 9 bases lay between the germline ends. DNA for the CDR3: TGTGCCATTAAGGGGGGCTCTGGAAACACCATATATTTT. Encoded protein: CAIKGGSGNTIYF.

This sequence joins TRBV7-3 and TRBJ2-2, with 11 positions matching TRBD2. CDR3 length: 16 amino acids. Germline lookup yields CDR1 SGHTA and CDR2 FQGTGA. Trimming took 2 bases from V and 5 from J; bases not matched to a gene: 4. The CDR3 spells CASSLLAGGETGELFF. The CDR3 DNA follows: TGTGCCAGCAGCTTACTAGCGGGAGGAGAGACCGGGGAGCTGTTTTTT.

The chain links TRBV28 to TRBJ2-5; TRBD2 agrees at 9 bases. Germline V lookup: CDR1 MDHEN, CDR2 SYDVKM. This CDR3 is built from 16 residues. The ends lost 2 bases at V and 0 bases at J; junction bases unmatched: 4. CDR3 DNA: TGTGCCAGCAGTTTAGGGTCTAGCGGGGACCAAGAGACCCAGTACTTC. Its protein is CASSLGSSGDQETQYF.

The chain has TRBV9 and TRBJ1-5; D is undetermined. The CDR3 totals 13 residues. From germline, CDR1 is SGDLS and CDR2 YYNGEE. V dropped 0 bases and J dropped 5 bases, with 6 bases sitting between them. CDR3 bases: TGTGCCAGCAGCGTAGACATCGATCAGCCCCAGCATTTT. Its translation is CASSVDIDQPQHF.

The gene calls are TRBV7-2 and TRBJ1-1; no clear D. Germline CDR1 reads SGHTA; CDR2 reads FQGNSA. The CDR3 contains 13 residues. The V gene lost 4 bases and the J gene lost 0 bases, with 6 bases spanning the gap. The chain's CDR3 is CASSSGMNTEAFF. In nucleotides, the CDR3 is TGTGCCAGCAGCTCTGGGATGAACACTGAAGCTTTCTTT.